The text below deals with one T cell receptor (beta chain). As yet, its antigen is unknown. Profiled with immunoSEQ multiplex PCR; TCRdb holds only in-frame clones, not every one. The sample shows about 10,000 clones, approximately 65% of them seen only once. Looked up from germline, CDR1 is MGHDK and CDR2 is SYGVNS. CDR3 size: 16 residues. Trimming removed 4 bases from V and 0 bases from J; junction bases left unmatched: 5. These data are taken from a study of tissue T cells after allogeneic stem cell transplantation. The study, taken as a whole, reports: In patients and mice, blood and spleen missed much of tissue repertoire.

The clonotype was recovered from a male donor older than 55 with lung cancer. The V and J genes are TRBV25-1 and TRBJ2-2; TRBD1 matches 7 bases. Sequencing used tissue from the stomach, obtained at autopsy. CDR3 protein: CASSGYRGPNTGELFF. The CDR3 DNA reads as TGTGCCAGCAGTGGCTACAGGGGACCGAACACCGGGGAGCTGTTTTTT.